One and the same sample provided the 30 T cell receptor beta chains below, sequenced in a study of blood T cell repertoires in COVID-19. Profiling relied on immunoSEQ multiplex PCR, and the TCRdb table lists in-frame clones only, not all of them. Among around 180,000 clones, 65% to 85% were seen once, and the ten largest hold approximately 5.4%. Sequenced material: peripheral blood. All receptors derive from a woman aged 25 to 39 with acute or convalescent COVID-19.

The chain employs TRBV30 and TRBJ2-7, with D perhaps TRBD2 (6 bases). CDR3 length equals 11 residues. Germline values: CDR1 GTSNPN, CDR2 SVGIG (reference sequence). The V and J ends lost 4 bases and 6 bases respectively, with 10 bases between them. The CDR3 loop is CAWMGGIEQYF. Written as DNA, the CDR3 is TGTGCCTGGATGGGGGGAATCGAGCAGTACTTC.

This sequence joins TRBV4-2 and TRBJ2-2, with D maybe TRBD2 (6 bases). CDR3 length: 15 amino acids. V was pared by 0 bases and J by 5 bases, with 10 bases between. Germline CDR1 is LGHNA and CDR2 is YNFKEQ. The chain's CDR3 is CASSQDWEVTGELFF. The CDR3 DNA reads TGTGCCAGCAGCCAAGATTGGGAGGTAACCGGGGAGCTGTTTTTT.

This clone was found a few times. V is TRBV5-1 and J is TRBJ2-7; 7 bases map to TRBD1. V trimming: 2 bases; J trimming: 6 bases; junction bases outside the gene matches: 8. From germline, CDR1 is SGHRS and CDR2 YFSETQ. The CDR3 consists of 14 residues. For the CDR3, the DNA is TGCGCCAGCAGCTTATGGACAGGATCGACCGAGCAGTACTTC. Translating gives CASSLWTGSTEQYF.

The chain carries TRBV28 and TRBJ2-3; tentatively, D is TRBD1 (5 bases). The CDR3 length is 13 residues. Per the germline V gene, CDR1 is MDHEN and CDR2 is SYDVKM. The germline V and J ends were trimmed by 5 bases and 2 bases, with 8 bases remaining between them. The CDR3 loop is CASSRQLTDTQYF. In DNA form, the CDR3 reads TGTGCCAGCAGTCGACAGCTCACAGATACGCAGTATTTT.

The CDR3 reads CASSHTSGRGGTDTQYF. The CDR3 DNA reads as TGTGCCAGCAGCCACACTAGCGGGAGAGGGGGCACAGATACGCAGTATTTT. This sequence joins TRBV3-1 (or the pseudogene TRBV3-2) and TRBJ2-3; 11 bases match TRBD2. Trimming at V came to 3 bases and at J to 1 base, leaving 6 bases not matched to a gene. The CDR3 extends over 17 amino acids. Germline V gene data show CDR1 as LGHDT and CDR2 as YNNKEL (reference sequence).

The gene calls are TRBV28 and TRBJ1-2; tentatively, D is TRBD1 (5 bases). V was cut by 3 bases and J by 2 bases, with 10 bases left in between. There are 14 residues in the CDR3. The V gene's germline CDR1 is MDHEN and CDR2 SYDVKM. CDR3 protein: CASSFRGDNYGYTF. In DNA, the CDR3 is TGTGCCAGCAGTTTTCGGGGGGACAACTATGGCTACACCTTC.

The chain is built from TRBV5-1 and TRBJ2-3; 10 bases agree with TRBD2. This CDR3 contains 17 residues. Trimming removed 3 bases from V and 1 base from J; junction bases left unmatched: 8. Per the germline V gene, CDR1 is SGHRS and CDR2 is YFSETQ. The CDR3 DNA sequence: TGCGCCAGCAGCTACCCCGTAGCGGGAGGTCGCACAGATACGCAGTATTTT. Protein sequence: CASSYPVAGGRTDTQYF. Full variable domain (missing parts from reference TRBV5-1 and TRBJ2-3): KAGVTQTPRYLIKTRGQQVTLSCSPISGHRSVSWYQQTPGQGLQFLFEYFSETQRNKGNFPGRFSGRQFSNSRSEMNVSTLELGDSALYLCASSYPVAGGRTDTQYFGPGTRLTVL.

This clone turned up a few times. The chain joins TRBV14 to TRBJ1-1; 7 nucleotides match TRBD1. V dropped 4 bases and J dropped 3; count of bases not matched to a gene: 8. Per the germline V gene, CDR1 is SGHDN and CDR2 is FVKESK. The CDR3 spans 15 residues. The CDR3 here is CASSRLGQTYTEAFF. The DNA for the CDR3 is TGTGCCAGCAGCCGCCTGGGACAGACCTACACTGAAGCTTTCTTT.

CDR3 in amino acids: CASSYFPARGSSPLHF. CDR3 nucleotide sequence: TGTGCCAGCAGTTACTTTCCAGCACGGGGTAGTTCACCCCTCCACTTT. The rearrangement links TRBV6-2 or TRBV6-3 to TRBJ1-6; D remains ambiguous. Trimming cost V 1 base and J 9 bases, with 16 bases left between them. The germline gives CDR1 MNHEY, CDR2 SVGEGT. This CDR3 region has 16 residues.

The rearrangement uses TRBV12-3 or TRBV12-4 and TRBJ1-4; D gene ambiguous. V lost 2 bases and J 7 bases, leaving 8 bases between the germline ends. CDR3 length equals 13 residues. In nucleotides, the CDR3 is TGTGCCAGCAGTTTAAGGAGGACTGAAAAACTGTTTTTT. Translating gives CASSLRRTEKLFF.

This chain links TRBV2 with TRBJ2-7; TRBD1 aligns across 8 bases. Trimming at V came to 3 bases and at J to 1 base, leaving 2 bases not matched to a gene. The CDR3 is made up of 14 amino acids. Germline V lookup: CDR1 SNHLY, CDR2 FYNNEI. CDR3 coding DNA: TGTGCCAGCAGTGACGGGACAGGATCCTACGAGCAGTACTTC. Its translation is CASSDGTGSYEQYF.

The CDR3 sequence is CASSQVFGDIGGYTF. DNA of the CDR3: TGTGCCAGCAGCCAAGTTTTCGGGGACATCGGGGGCTACACCTTC. The chain combines TRBV3-1 (or the pseudogene TRBV3-2) with TRBJ1-2; possible D gene TRBD1, 6 bases. V was shortened by 1 base and J by 8 bases, with 17 bases between the two germline ends. The CDR3 consists of 15 residues. Germline lookup yields CDR1 LGHDT and CDR2 YNNKEL (reference sequence).

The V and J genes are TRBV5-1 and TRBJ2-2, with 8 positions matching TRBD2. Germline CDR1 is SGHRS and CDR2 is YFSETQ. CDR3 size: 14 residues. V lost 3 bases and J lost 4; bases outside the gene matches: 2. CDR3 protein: CASSSREGTGELFF. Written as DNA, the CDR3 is TGCGCCAGCAGCTCCCGGGAGGGCACCGGGGAGCTGTTTTTT.

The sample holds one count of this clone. CDR3 amino acids: CASSVGGGDGNQPQHF. The DNA of the CDR3 is TGTGCCAGCAGCGTAGGGGGCGGGGACGGCAATCAGCCCCAGCATTTT. This chain connects TRBV9 to TRBJ1-5; TRBD1 is a possible D gene (5 bases). This CDR3 has 16 residues. Germline V lookup: CDR1 SGDLS, CDR2 YYNGEE. Trimming left V 0 bases short and J 2 bases short, with 12 bases between.

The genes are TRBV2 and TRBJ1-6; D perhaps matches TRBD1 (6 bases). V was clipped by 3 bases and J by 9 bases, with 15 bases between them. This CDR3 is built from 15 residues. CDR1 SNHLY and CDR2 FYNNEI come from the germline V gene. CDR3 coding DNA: TGTGCCAGCAGTGACCGGACAGCTATTAGTTCACCCCTCCACTTT. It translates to CASSDRTAISSPLHF.

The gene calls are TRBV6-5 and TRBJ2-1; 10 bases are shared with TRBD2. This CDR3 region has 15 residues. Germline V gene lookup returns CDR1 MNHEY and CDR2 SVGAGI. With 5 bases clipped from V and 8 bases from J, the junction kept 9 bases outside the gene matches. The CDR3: CASSKLAGEIYEQFF. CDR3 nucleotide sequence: TGTGCCAGCAGTAAGCTAGCGGGAGAAATCTATGAGCAGTTCTTC.

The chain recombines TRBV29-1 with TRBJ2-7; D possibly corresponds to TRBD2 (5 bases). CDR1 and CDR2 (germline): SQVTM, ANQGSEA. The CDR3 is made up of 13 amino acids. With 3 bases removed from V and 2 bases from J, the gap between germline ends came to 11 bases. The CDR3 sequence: CSVERAEAYEQYF. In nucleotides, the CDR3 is TGCAGCGTTGAGAGGGCAGAAGCCTACGAGCAGTACTTC.

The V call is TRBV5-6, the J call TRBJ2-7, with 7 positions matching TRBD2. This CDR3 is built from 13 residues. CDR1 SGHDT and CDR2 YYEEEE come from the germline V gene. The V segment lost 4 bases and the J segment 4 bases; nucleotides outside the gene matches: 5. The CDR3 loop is CASSAGTTYEQYF. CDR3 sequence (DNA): TGTGCCAGCAGCGCCGGGACTACATACGAGCAGTACTTC. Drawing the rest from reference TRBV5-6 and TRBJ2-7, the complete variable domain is DAGVTQSPTHLIKTRGQQVTLRCSPKSGHDTVSWYQQALGQGPQFIFQYYEEEERQRGNFPDRFSGHQFPNYSSELNVNALLLGDSALYLCASSAGTTYEQYFGPGTRLTVT.

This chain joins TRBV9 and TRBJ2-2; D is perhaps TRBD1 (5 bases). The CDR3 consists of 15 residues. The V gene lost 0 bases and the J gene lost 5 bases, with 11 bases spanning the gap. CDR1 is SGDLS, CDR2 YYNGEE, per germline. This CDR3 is CASSVVGRSTGELFF. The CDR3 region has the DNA TGTGCCAGCAGCGTAGTGGGGCGAAGTACCGGGGAGCTGTTTTTT.

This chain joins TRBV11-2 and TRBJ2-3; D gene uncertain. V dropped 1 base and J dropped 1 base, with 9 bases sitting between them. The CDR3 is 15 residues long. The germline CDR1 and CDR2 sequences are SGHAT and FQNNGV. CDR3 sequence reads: CASSLVEEGTDTQYF. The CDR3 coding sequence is TGTGCCAGCAGCTTAGTAGAGGAAGGCACAGATACGCAGTATTTT.

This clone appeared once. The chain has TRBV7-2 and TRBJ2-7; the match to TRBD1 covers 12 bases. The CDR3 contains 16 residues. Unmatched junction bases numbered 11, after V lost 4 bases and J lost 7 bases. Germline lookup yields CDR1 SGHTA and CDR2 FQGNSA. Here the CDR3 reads CASSSSVGQGAREQYF. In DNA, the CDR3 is TGTGCCAGCAGCTCATCGGTGGGACAGGGGGCGCGTGAGCAGTACTTC.

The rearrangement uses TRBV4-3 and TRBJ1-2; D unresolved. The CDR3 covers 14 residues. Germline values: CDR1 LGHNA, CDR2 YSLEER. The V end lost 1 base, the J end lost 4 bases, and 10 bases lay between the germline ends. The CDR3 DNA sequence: TGCGCCAGCAGCCAAGCCAATGGCCTCTATGGCTACACCTTC. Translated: CASSQANGLYGYTF.

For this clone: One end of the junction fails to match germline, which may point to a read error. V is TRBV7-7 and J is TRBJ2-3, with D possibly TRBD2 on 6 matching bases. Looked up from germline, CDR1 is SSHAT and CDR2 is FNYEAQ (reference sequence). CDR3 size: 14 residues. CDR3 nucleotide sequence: TGTGCTAGCAGCTCAGCGGGCGGCACAGATACGCAGTATTTT. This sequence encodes CASSSAGGTDTQYF.

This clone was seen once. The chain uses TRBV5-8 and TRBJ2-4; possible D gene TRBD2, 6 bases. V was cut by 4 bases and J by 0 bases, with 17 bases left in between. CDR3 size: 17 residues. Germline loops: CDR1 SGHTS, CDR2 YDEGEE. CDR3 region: CASSPTKTGLAKNIQYF. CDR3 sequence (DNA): TGTGCCAGCAGCCCTACTAAAACGGGACTAGCCAAAAACATTCAGTACTTC.

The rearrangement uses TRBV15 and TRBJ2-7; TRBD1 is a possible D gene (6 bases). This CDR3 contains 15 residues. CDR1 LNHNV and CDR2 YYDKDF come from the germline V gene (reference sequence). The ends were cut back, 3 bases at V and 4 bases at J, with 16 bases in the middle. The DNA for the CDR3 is TGTGCCACCAGCAGGGAAACAGGGCTAGGGTACGAGCAGTACTTC. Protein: CATSRETGLGYEQYF.

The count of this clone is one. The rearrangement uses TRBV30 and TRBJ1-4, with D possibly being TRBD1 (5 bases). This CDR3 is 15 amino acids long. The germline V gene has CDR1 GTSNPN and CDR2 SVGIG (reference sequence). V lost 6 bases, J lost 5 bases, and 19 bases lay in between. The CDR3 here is CACLSRGGSNEKLFF. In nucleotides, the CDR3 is TGTGCCTGCTTATCAAGGGGTGGTTCGAATGAAAAACTGTTTTTT.

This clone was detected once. CDR3 coding DNA: TGTGCCAGCAGCTTAGGGGACAGGGGGCACACTGAAGCTTTCTTT. Protein product: CASSLGDRGHTEAFF. The rearrangement joins TRBV7-2 to TRBJ1-1; 12 bases are shared with TRBD1. Germline CDR1 and CDR2: SGHTA and FQGNSA. The trim removed 1 base at V and 3 bases at J, leaving 0 bases unmatched. The CDR3 extends over 15 amino acids.

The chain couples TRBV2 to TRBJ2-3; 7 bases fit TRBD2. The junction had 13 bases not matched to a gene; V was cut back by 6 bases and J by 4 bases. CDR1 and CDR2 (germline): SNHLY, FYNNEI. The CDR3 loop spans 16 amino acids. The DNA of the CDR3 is TGTGCCAGCAGCGCCGTGGGGGGGAGTACCCCAGATACGCAGTATTTT. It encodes CASSAVGGSTPDTQYF.

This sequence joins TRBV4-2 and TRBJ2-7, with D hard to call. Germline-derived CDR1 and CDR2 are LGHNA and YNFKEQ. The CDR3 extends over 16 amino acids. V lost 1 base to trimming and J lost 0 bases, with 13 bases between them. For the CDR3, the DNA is TGTGCCAGCAGCCAAGGAAGACTTCCCCGCTCCTACGAGCAGTACTTC. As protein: CASSQGRLPRSYEQYF.

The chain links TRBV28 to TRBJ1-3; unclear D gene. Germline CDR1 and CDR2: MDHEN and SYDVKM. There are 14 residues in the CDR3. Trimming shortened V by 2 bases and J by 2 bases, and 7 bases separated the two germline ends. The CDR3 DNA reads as TGTGCCAGCAGTTTAGTAGATGCTGGAAACACCATATATTTT. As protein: CASSLVDAGNTIYF.